One and the same sample provided the 18 T cell receptor beta chains below, sequenced in a study of blood T cells in healthy people across ages. Using a J-beta primer mix together with a sample-barcoded 5' primer, a second PCR was run for roughly 7 to 11 cycles. MiXCR, run by TCRdb on the 5' RACE reads, gives a single entry per CDR3 protein. The sample consists of about 500,000 distinct CDR3 sequences, 24% of them appearing once. In addition, the sample was reused for a study of T cells of mothers and their children.

The source material was blood. The receptors derive from a boy younger than 18 in good health.

The table lists this clonotype with a count of one. The chain joins TRBV27 to TRBJ2-7; 9 bases agree with TRBD2. V lost 2 bases and J lost 2; bases outside the gene matches: 7. The germline CDR1 and CDR2 sequences are MNHEY and SMNVEV (reference sequence). The CDR3 totals 16 residues. CDR3 DNA sequence: TGTGCCAGCAGTTTAGTTGGGACTAGCAGTGCCTACGAGCAGTACTTC. Its protein is CASSLVGTSSAYEQYF.

The chain uses TRBV7-8 and TRBJ1-5; weak D call: TRBD1 (5 bases). Germline loops: CDR1 SGHVS, CDR2 FQNEAQ. The V end lost 7 bases, the J end lost 4 bases, and 17 bases lay between the germline ends. The CDR3 length is 15 residues. The CDR3 protein is CASTPVPGLNQPQHF. In DNA, the CDR3 is TGTGCCAGCACCCCGGTCCCGGGGCTGAATCAGCCCCAGCATTTT.

The chain employs TRBV2 and TRBJ2-2, with D possibly matching TRBD1 (5 bases). Germline lookup yields CDR1 SNHLY and CDR2 FYNNEI. This CDR3 has 14 residues. V was shortened by 7 bases and J by 4 bases, with 13 bases between the two germline ends. The CDR3, as DNA: TGTGCCAGCATCCAACGACAGAGCACCGGGGAGCTGTTTTTT. Its protein product is CASIQRQSTGELFF.

The table lists this clonotype with a few counts. CDR3 sequence reads: CASSSPRTSGFNEQFF. The CDR3 DNA follows: TGTGCCAGCAGTTCCCCGCGGACTAGCGGGTTTAATGAGCAGTTCTTC. This rearrangement joins TRBV28 to TRBJ2-1, with 11 bases fitting TRBD2. Germline trimming cut 4 bases from V and 7 bases from J; bases unmatched to any gene: 9. Per germline, CDR1 MDHEN and CDR2 SYDVKM. There are 16 residues in the CDR3.

This chain joins TRBV29-1 and TRBJ2-5, with TRBD2 as a possible D gene (7 bases). The DNA end is a closer match to TRBJ2-7, so the J assignment may be wrong. Germline V gene lookup returns CDR1 SQVTM and CDR2 ANQGSEA. The CDR3 is made up of 13 amino acids. The chain's CDR3 is CSVAEGGHYEQYF. The CDR3 DNA follows: TGCAGCGTTGCCGAGGGGGGGCACTACGAGCAGTACTTC.

The chain couples TRBV29-1 to TRBJ2-6; 8 bases are shared with TRBD1. V lost 2 bases, J lost 1 base, and 4 bases stayed unmatched. CDR1 is SQVTM and CDR2 is ANQGSEA in the germline V gene. This CDR3 region has 16 residues. The CDR3, as DNA: TGCAGCGTTGAAACCAGGGGGCTTTCTGGGGCCAACGTCCTGACTTTC. It codes for CSVETRGLSGANVLTF.

In its sample, this clonotype was seen a few times. V usage is TRBV7-9 and J usage is TRBJ1-5, with 7 nucleotides matching TRBD1. Germline trimming cut 5 bases from V and 0 bases from J; bases unmatched to any gene: 7. This CDR3 is built from 16 residues. Looked up from germline, CDR1 is SEHNR and CDR2 is FQNEAQ (reference sequence). Here the CDR3 reads CASSVGDSYSNQPQHF. CDR3 bases: TGTGCCAGCAGCGTAGGGGACAGCTATAGCAATCAGCCCCAGCATTTT.

This clonotype appeared once. J is TRBJ1-2 and V is TRBV20-1; D call uncertain. Trimming shortened V by 6 bases and J by 6 bases, and 11 bases separated the two germline ends. The CDR3 is made up of 11 amino acids. CDR1 DFQATT and CDR2 SNEGSKA come from the germline V gene (reference sequence). In DNA, the CDR3 is TGCAGTGCGCCACGGGGAAATGGCTACACCTTC. As protein: CSAPRGNGYTF.

This clonotype was counted only a few times. The chain joins TRBV4-1 to TRBJ2-1; D may match TRBD1 or TRBD2 (5 bases each). CDR3 length: 14 residues. Germline CDR1 MGHRA, CDR2 YSYEKL. Trimming removed 8 bases at V and 5 bases at J, with 16 bases between. CDR3 amino acids: CASRVVEGNNEQFF. The CDR3 nucleotides read TGCGCCAGCCGGGTGGTTGAGGGGAACAATGAGCAGTTCTTC.

This sequence joins TRBV4-3 and TRBJ2-7; 11 positions agree with TRBD2. From germline, CDR1 is LGHNA and CDR2 YSLEER. The trim removed 0 bases at V and 7 bases at J, leaving 8 bases unmatched. The CDR3 loop spans 16 amino acids. The chain's CDR3 is CASSQDLLAGGQEQYF. The CDR3 DNA sequence: TGCGCCAGCAGCCAAGATCTGCTAGCGGGGGGTCAGGAGCAGTACTTC.

This clonotype came up a few times. The genes are TRBV6-6 and TRBJ2-5; 8 bases map to TRBD1. The DNA end lines up better with TRBJ2-7; the J call may be wrong. Germline V gene lookup returns CDR1 MNHNY and CDR2 SVGAGI (reference sequence). This CDR3 has 14 residues. CDR3 amino acids: CASSPSQGAHEQYF. In DNA form, the CDR3 reads TGTGCCAGCAGTCCCTCTCAGGGGGCTCACGAGCAGTACTTC.

This clonotype was detected only a few times. This chain joins TRBV4-3 and TRBJ1-2; 8 bases are shared with TRBD1. Trimming took 1 base from V and 8 from J; bases not matched to a gene: 6. Germline loops: CDR1 LGHNA, CDR2 YSLEER. The CDR3 has 14 amino acids. CDR3 amino acids: CASSQVRTGNGYTF. The CDR3 nucleotides are TGCGCCAGCAGCCAAGTCAGGACAGGGAACGGCTACACCTTC.

The chain combines TRBV20-1 with TRBJ2-7; possibly TRBD1 or TRBD2 for D (5 bases each). The ends were cut back, 6 bases at V and 2 bases at J, with 11 bases in the middle. Germline V gene sequence: CDR1 DFQATT, CDR2 SNEGSKA (reference sequence). This CDR3 has 12 amino acids. Here the CDR3 DNA reads TGCAGTGCCCGCAGGGACCCCTACGAGCAGTACTTC. This translates into CSARRDPYEQYF.

The chain recombines TRBV7-2 with TRBJ2-5; 8 nucleotides agree with TRBD2. The CDR3 has 18 residues. With 6 bases clipped from V and 1 base from J, the junction kept 16 bases outside the gene matches. CDR1 SGHTA and CDR2 FQGNSA come from the germline V gene. Written as DNA, the CDR3 is TGTGCCAGCAGTTACAGGCAGAGGGTAGCGGGGTTCCAAGAGACCCAGTACTTC. Amino acids: CASSYRQRVAGFQETQYF. The variable domain in full, completed from reference TRBV7-2 and TRBJ2-5, reads GAGVSQSPSNKVTEKGKDVELRCDPISGHTALYWYRQSLGQGLEFLIYFQGNSAPDKSGLPSDRFSAERTGGSVSTLTIQRTQQEDSAVYLCASSYRQRVAGFQETQYFGPGTRLLVL.

The chain is built from TRBV7-9 and TRBJ1-2; the D is unclear. The germline gives CDR1 SEHNR, CDR2 FQNEAQ (reference sequence). Trimming took 6 bases from V and 8 from J, leaving 13 bases between them. CDR3 length: 12 amino acids. In DNA, the CDR3 is TGTGCCAGCAGTCCCGCCCTTGGGGGCTACACCTTC. Protein sequence: CASSPALGGYTF.

The gene calls are TRBV29-1 and TRBJ2-5, with 9 bases matching TRBD1. With V trimmed by 4 bases and J by 5 bases, 11 bases remained unmatched. The CDR3 has 15 residues. Germline CDR1 is SQVTM and CDR2 is ANQGSEA. The CDR3 nucleotides are TGCAGCGTTGTTCGGGGACAGGGATCGGGGGAGACCCAGTACTTC. Residues: CSVVRGQGSGETQYF.

This clonotype was counted only a few times. Sequence at one end of the junction differs from germline and may be a read error. The rearrangement uses TRBV28 and TRBJ2-7; a possible D gene is TRBD2 (6 bases). Looked up from germline, CDR1 is MDHEN and CDR2 is SYDVKM. The length of the CDR3 is 15 residues. CDR3 nucleotides: TGTGCCAGCAGTTTTGATGGCGGGGTCTCCTTCGAGCAGTACTTC. Translation: CASSFDGGVSFEQYF. The full variable domain, rest sourced from reference TRBV28 and TRBJ2-7, is DVKVTQSSRYLVKRTGEKVFLECVQDMDHENMFWYRQDPGLGLRLIYFSYDVKMKEKGDIPEGYSVSREKKERFSLILESASTNQTSMYLCASSFDGGVSFEQYFGPGTRLTVT.

This clonotype was observed a few times. The J gene is TRBJ2-5, the V gene TRBV7-9, with D tentatively TRBD2 (6 bases). With 2 bases removed from V and 5 bases from J, the gap between germline ends came to 27 bases. Germline V CDR1 and CDR2: SEHNR, FQNEAQ (reference sequence). The length of the CDR3 is 19 residues. The DNA of the CDR3 is TGTGCCAGCAGCTTACCCGAAACTAGCTTGGGCAATTTTTGGGAGACCCAGTACTTC. Amino acid sequence: CASSLPETSLGNFWETQYF.